This TCR beta chain originates from a study of regulatory T cells in long-lasting Graves disease. The CDR3 covers 11 residues. The germline CDR1 and CDR2 sequences are SEHNR and FQNEAQ (reference sequence). The V end lost 5 bases, the J end lost 6 bases, and 7 bases lay between the germline ends. Both iRepertoire HTBI primers and Arm-PCR of CDR3 regions were used to build the TCR beta libraries. TCRdb reprocessed the multiplex PCR reads via MiXCR and lists one record per CDR3 protein. Of roughly 470,000 distinct CDR3 sequences detected, less than 25% appear once; the ten largest clones hold about 7.8%. Stated time point: persistent/refractory GD, antithyroid drugs over 5 years with positive TRAb. Following extraction of RNA from PBMCs, that RNA was used to make the TCR library. This clonotype has a handful of counts.

J is TRBJ1-2 and V is TRBV7-9; no clear D gene. The TCR originated in a female donor with Graves disease. This specimen consisted of peripheral blood mononuclear cells (PBMCs), obtained when the disease was refractory, from a patient treated with antithyroid drugs. CDR3 nucleotides: TGTGCCAGCAGCCCGCTTGATGGCTACACCTTC. Translated: CASSPLDGYTF.